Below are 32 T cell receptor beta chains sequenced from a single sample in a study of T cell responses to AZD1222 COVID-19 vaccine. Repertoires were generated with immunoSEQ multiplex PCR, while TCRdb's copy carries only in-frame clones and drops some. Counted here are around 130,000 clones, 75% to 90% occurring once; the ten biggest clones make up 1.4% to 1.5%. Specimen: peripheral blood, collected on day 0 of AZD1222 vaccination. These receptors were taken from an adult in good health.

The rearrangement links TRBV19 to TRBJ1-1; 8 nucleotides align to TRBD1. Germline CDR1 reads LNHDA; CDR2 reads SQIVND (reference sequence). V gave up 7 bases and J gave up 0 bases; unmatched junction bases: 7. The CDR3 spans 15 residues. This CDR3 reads CASNIRTGLNTEAFF. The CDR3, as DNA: TGTGCCAGTAATATTCGGACAGGGCTGAACACTGAAGCTTTCTTT.

This CDR3 is CSVEGQDRGGYGYTF. CDR3 DNA: TGCAGCGTCGAGGGCCAGGACAGGGGTGGCTATGGCTACACCTTC. The J gene is TRBJ1-2, the V gene TRBV29-1, with 9 positions matching TRBD1. The CDR3 covers 15 residues. Germline lookup yields CDR1 SQVTM and CDR2 ANQGSEA. V shed 6 bases and J 4 bases; nucleotides not matched to a gene: 12.

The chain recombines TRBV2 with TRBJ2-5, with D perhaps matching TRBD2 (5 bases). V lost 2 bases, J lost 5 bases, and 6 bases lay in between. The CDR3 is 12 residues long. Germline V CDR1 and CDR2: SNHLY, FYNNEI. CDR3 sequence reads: CASSERGETQYF. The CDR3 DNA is TGTGCCAGCAGTGAAAGAGGGGAGACCCAGTACTTC. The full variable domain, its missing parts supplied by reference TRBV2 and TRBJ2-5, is EPEVTQTPSHQVTQMGQEVILRCVPISNHLYFYWYRQILGQKVEFLVSFYNNEISEKSEIFDDQFSVERPDGSNFTLKIRSTKLEDSAMYFCASSERGETQYFGPGTRLLVL.

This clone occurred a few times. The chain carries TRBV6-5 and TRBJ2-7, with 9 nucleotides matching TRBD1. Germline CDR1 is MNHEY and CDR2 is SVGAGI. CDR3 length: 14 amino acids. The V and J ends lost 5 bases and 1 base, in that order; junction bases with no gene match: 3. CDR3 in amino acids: CASSPGQGSYEQYF. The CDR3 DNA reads TGTGCCAGCAGTCCGGGACAGGGATCCTACGAGCAGTACTTC.

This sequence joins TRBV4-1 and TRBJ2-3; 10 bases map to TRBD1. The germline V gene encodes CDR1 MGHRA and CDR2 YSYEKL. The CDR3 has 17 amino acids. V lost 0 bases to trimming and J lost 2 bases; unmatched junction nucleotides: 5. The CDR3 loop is CASSQETGGPFTDTQYF. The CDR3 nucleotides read TGCGCCAGCAGCCAAGAGACAGGGGGCCCCTTCACAGATACGCAGTATTTT.

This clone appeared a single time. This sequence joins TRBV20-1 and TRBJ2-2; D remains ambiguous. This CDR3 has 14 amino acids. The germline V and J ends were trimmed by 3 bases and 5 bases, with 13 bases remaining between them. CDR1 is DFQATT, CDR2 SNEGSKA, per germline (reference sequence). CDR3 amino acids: CSASAGRWTGELFF. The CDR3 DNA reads TGCAGTGCTAGTGCCGGTCGATGGACCGGGGAGCTGTTTTTT.

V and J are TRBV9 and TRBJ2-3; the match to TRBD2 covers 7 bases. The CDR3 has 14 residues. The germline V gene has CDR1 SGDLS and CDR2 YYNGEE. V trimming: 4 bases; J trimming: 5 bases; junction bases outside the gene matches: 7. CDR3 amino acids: CASSPRTGGDTQYF. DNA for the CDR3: TGTGCCAGCAGCCCTCGGACGGGGGGAGATACGCAGTATTTT.

CDR3 DNA: TGCGCCAGCAGCTTGCCTTCAACAAGGGACAAATACGAGCAGTACTTC. Translating it yields CASSLPSTRDKYEQYF. The chain has TRBV5-1 and TRBJ2-7; D is possibly TRBD1 (6 bases). Per germline, CDR1 SGHRS and CDR2 YFSETQ. This CDR3 is built from 16 residues. V was pared by 1 base and J by 4 bases, with 18 bases between. The full variable domain, its missing parts supplied by reference TRBV5-1 and TRBJ2-7, is KAGVTQTPRYLIKTRGQQVTLSCSPISGHRSVSWYQQTPGQGLQFLFEYFSETQRNKGNFPGRFSGRQFSNSRSEMNVSTLELGDSALYLCASSLPSTRDKYEQYFGPGTRLTVT.

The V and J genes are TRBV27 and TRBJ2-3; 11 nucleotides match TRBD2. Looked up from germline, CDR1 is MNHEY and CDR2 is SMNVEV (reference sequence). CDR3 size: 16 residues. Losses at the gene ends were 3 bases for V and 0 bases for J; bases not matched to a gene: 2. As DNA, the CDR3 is TGTGCCAGCAGTTTTCTAGCGGGGGGTAGCACAGATACGCAGTATTTT. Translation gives CASSFLAGGSTDTQYF.

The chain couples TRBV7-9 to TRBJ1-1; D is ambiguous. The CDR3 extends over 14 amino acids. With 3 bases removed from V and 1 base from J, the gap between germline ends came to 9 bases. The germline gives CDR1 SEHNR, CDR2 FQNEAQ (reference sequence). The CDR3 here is CASSLGFSNTEAFF. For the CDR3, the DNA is TGTGCCAGCAGCTTGGGATTTTCGAACACTGAAGCTTTCTTT.

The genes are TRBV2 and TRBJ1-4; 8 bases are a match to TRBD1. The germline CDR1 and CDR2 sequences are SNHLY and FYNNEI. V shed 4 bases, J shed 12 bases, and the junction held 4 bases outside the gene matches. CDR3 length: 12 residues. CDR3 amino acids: CASSAGGEELFF. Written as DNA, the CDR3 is TGTGCCAGCAGTGCAGGGGGCGAAGAACTGTTTTTT.

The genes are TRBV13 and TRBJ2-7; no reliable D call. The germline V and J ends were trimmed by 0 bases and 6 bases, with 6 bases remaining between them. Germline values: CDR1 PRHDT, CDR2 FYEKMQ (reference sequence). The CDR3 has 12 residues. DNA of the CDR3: TGTGCCAGCAGCTTAGGCAGTGGCGAGCAGTACTTC. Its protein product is CASSLGSGEQYF.

The CDR3 DNA reads as TGCGCCAGCAGCTTGGCTCGGACAGGGGGAGCGCATGAGCAGTTCTTC. Its translation: CASSLARTGGAHEQFF. The chain links TRBV5-1 to TRBJ2-1, with TRBD1 matching over 10 bases. Germline-derived CDR1 and CDR2 are SGHRS and YFSETQ. The V segment lost 0 bases and the J segment 8 bases; nucleotides outside the gene matches: 8. The CDR3 is 16 residues long.

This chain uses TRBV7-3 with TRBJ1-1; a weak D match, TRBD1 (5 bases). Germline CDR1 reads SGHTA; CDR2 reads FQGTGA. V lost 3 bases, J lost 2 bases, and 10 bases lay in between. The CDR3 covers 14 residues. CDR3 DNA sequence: TGTGCCAGCAGCTTGGGACCGATTAACACTGAAGCTTTCTTT. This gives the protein CASSLGPINTEAFF.

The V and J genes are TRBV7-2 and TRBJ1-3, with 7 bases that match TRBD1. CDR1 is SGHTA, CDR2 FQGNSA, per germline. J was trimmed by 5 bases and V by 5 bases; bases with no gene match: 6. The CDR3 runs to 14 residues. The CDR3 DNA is TGTGCCAGCAGCCCCGACAGGGTACGAAACACCATATATTTT. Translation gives CASSPDRVRNTIYF. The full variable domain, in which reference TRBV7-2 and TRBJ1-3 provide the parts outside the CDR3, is GAGVSQSPSNKVTEKGKDVELRCDPISGHTALYWYRQSLGQGLEFLIYFQGNSAPDKSGLPSDRFSAERTGGSVSTLTIQRTQQEDSAVYLCASSPDRVRNTIYFGEGSWLTVV.

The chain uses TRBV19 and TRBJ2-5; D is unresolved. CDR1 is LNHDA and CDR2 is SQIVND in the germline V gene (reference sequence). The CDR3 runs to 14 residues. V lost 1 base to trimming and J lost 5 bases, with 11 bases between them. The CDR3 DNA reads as TGTGCCAGTAGTATAGTGGTAAACGGGGAGACCCAGTACTTC. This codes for CASSIVVNGETQYF.

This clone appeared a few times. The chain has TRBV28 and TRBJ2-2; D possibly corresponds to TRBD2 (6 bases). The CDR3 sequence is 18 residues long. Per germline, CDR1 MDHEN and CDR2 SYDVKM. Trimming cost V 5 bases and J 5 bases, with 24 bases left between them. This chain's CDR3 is CASSPHVTGVLVTGELFF. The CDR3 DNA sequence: TGTGCCAGCAGTCCACACGTAACGGGGGTCCTAGTTACCGGGGAGCTGTTTTTT.

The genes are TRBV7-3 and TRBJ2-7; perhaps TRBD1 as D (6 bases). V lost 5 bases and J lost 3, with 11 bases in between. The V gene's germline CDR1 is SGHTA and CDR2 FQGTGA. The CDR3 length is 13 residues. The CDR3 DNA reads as TGTGCCAGCAGCAGGGACACGAACTACGAGCAGTACTTC. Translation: CASSRDTNYEQYF. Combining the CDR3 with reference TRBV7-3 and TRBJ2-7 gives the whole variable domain GAGVSQTPSNKVTEKGKYVELRCDPISGHTALYWYRQSLGQGPEFLIYFQGTGAADDSGLPNDRFFAVRPEGSVSTLKIQRTERGDSAVYLCASSRDTNYEQYFGPGTRLTVT.

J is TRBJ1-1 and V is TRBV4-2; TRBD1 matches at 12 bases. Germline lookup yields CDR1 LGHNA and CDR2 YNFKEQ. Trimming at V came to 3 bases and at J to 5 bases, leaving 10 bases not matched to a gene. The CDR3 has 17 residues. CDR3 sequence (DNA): TGTGCCAGCAGCCAGGGGGCCGGGACAGGGGGCGCAACTGAAGCTTTCTTT. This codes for CASSQGAGTGGATEAFF.

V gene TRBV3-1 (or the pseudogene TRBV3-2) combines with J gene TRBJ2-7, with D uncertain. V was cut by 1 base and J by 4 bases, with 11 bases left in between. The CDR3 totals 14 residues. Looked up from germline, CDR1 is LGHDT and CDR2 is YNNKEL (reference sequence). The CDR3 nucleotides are TGTGCCAGCAGCCAAGTGGCTTCCCTTTACGAGCAGTACTTC. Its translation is CASSQVASLYEQYF.

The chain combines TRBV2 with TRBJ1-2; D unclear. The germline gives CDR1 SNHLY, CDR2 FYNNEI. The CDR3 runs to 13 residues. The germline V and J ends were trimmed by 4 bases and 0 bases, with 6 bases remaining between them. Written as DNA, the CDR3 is TGTGCCAGCAGTGTCTCAGCTAACTATGGCTACACCTTC. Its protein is CASSVSANYGYTF.

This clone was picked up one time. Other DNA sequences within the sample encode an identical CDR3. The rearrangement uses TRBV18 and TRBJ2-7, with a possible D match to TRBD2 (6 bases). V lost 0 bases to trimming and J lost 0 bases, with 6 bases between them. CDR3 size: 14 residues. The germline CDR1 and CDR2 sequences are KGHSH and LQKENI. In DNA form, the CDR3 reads TGTGCCAGCTCACCACCGGGACTCTCCTACGAGCAGTACTTC. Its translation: CASSPPGLSYEQYF. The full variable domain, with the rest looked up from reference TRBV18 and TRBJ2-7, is NAGVMQNPRHLVRRRGQEARLRCSPMKGHSHVYWYRQLPEEGLKFMVYLQKENIIDESGMPKERFSAEFPKEGPSILRIQQVVRGDSAAYFCASSPPGLSYEQYFGPGTRLTVT.

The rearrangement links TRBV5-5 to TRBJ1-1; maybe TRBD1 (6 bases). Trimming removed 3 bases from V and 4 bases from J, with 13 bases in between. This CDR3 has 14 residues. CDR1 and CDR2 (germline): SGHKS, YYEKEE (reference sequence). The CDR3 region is CASSSQGEGTEAFF. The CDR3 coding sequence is TGTGCCAGCAGCTCACAGGGCGAAGGCACTGAAGCTTTCTTT. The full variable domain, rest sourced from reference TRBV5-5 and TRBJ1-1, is DAGVTQSPTHLIKTRGQQVTLRCSPISGHKSVSWYQQVLGQGPQFIFQYYEKEERGRGNFPDRFSARQFPNYSSELNVNALLLGDSALYLCASSSQGEGTEAFFGQGTRLTVV.

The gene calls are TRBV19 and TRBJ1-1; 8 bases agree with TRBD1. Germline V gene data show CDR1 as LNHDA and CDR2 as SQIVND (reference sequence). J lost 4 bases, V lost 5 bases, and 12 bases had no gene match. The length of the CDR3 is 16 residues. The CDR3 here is CASSLRQGRSSTEAFF. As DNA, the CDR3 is TGTGCCAGTAGTCTCCGACAGGGGCGGTCTAGCACTGAAGCTTTCTTT.

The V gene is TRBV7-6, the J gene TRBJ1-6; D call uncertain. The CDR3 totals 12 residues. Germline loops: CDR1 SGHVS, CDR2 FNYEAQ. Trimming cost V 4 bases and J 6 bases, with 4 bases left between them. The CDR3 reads CASSSINSPLHF. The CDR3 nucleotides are TGTGCCAGCAGCTCCATTAATTCACCCCTCCACTTT.

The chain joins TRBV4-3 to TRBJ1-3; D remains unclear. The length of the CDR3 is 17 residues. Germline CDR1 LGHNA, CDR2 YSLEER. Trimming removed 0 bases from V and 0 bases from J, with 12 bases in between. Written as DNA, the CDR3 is TGCGCCAGCAGCCAAGAGACGGTCACCGTCTCTGGAAACACCATATATTTT. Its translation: CASSQETVTVSGNTIYF.

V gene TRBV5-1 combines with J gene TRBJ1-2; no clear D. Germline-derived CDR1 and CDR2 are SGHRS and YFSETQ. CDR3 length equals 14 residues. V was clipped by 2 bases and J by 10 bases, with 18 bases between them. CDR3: CASSFASGPRDYTF. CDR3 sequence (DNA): TGCGCCAGCAGCTTCGCCAGTGGTCCGAGGGACTACACCTTC. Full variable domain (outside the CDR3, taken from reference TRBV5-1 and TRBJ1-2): KAGVTQTPRYLIKTRGQQVTLSCSPISGHRSVSWYQQTPGQGLQFLFEYFSETQRNKGNFPGRFSGRQFSNSRSEMNVSTLELGDSALYLCASSFASGPRDYTFGSGTRLTVV.

Here the CDR3 DNA reads TGCGCCAGCAGTGAGTCTCTGGGACTAGCGAACAGCACAGATACGCAGTATTTT. It translates to CASSESLGLANSTDTQYF. The V and J genes are TRBV10-1 and TRBJ2-3, with TRBD2 identical over 10 bases. This CDR3 is 18 amino acids long. V shed 0 bases, J shed 0 bases, and the junction held 6 bases outside the gene matches. Germline CDR1 and CDR2: WNHNN and SYGVQD (reference sequence).

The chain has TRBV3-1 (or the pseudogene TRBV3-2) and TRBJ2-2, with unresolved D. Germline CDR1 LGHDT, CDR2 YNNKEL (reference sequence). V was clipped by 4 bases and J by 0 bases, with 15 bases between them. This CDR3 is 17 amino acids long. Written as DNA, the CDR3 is TGTGCCAGCAGCCCCACTCCCTGGGTGACGAACACCGGGGAGCTGTTTTTT. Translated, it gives CASSPTPWVTNTGELFF.

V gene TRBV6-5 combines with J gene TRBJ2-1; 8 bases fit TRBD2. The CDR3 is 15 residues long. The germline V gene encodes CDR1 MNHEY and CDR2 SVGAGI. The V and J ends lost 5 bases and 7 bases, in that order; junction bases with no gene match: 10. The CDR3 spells CASSIRGGFSNEQFF. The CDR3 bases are TGTGCCAGCAGTATCCGGGGGGGATTTTCTAATGAGCAGTTCTTC.

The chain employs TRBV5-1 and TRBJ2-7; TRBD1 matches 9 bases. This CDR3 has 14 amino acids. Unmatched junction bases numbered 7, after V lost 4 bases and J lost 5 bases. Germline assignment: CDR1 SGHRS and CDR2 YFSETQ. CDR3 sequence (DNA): TGCGCCAGCAGCGTTACAGGGGGCCGTAACGAGCAGTACTTC. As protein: CASSVTGGRNEQYF.

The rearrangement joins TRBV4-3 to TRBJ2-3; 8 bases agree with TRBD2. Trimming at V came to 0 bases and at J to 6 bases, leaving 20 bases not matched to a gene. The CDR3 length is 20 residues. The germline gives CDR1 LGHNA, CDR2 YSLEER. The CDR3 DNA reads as TGCGCCAGCAGCCAAGATTCCCCCCTTACTAGCGGATGGGGCCGGGATACGCAGTATTTT. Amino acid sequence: CASSQDSPLTSGWGRDTQYF.